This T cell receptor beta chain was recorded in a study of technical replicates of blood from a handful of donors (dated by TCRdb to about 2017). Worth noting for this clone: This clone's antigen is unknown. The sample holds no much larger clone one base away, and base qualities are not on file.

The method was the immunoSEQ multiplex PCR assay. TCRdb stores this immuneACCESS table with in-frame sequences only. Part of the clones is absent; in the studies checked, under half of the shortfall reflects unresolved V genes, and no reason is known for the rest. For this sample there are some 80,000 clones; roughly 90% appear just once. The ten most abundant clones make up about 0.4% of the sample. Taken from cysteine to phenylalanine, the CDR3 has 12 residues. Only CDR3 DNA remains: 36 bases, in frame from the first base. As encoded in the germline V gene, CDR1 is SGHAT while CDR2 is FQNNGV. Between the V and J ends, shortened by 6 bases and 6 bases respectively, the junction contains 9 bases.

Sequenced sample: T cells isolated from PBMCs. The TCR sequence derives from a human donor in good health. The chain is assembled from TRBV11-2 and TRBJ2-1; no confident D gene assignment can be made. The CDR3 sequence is CASSYYTNEQFF. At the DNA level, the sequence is TGTGCCAGCAGTTACTATACCAATGAGCAGTTCTTC.